This T cell receptor (beta chain) was recovered during a study of blood T cell repertoires in COVID-19. Background on the study: From T cells, B-cell-depleted T cells, or PBMCs came the material, which was cDNA or gDNA.

In the original processing: It was from reference gene primer amplification that nucleated cell counts were estimated. The data were produced by immunoSEQ multiplex PCR, yet TCRdb's version contains in-frame clones alone and is incomplete. That table gives V, J and clone size, and the DNA gave D and trimming. The sample lists about 120,000 clones, approximately 82% seen once, with 10% to 15% in the top ten. This clone showed up just a few times. V gave up 2 bases and J gave up 0 bases, with 8 bases separating them. The CDR3 covers 14 residues. Germline values: CDR1 PRHDT, CDR2 FYEKMQ (reference sequence).

The V and J genes are TRBV13 and TRBJ2-7, with no clear D. The sequencing sample was made of peripheral blood. The receptor was isolated from a man between 60 and 70 years old with acute or convalescent COVID-19. Here the CDR3 DNA reads TGTGCCAGCAGCTTATATGCCAGCTCCTACGAGCAGTACTTC. Its translation: CASSLYASSYEQYF.